This TCR delta chain originates from a study of gamma-delta chains in newborns, infants, children. Study-level background: Polyclonal expansion of innate γδ T cells after birth follows microbial exposure.

TCRdb redid the clone calls on the reads with CATT. The sample has about 4,900 delta-chain clones, about 4% seen once; the top ten hold around 7.8%. The CDR3 runs 19 residues. Germline values: CDR1 GEAIGNYY, CDR2 EKD. V lost 0 bases and J lost 1; bases outside the gene matches: 6. Points on this clone: Only one base separates this from a far larger clonotype, so it likely reflects a read error. Other nucleotide sequences from this sample produce the same CDR3.

This chain joins TRDV2 and TRDJ3, with TRDD3 matching 9 bases. The source is a child who was a newborn, infant or young child, either healthy, febrile or measles-vaccinated (not recorded which). Sequenced material: blood. DNA of the CDR3: TGTGCCTGTGACACCGGGGGTTGGGGGATATCCTGGGACACCCGACAGATGTTTTTC. Protein sequence: CACDTGGWGISWDTRQMFF.